Listed here are 16 T cell receptor beta chains from one sample, sequenced in a study of T-cell memory formation after mild COVID-19. One entry per CDR3 protein, called by TCRdb with MiXCR from the 5' RACE reads. Of under 700,000 distinct CDR3 sequences in the sample, roughly 21% were seen once. The sequenced material came from PBMCs or a T cell subset sorted from them (not recorded which). Receptors were obtained from an adult woman who had mild COVID-19 (a few samples of this study predate the infection). Cell type and time point are not known.

The chain employs TRBV20-1 and TRBJ1-5, with D maybe TRBD1 (5 bases). The CDR3 covers 14 residues. Germline V lookup: CDR1 DFQATT, CDR2 SNEGSKA (reference sequence). V was pared by 3 bases and J by 3 bases, with 12 bases between. DNA of the CDR3: TGCAGTGCTAGTCGAGACAGCACCAATCAGCCCCAGCATTTT. Encoded protein: CSASRDSTNQPQHF.

The chain couples TRBV7-2 to TRBJ2-1, with 8 bases fitting TRBD2. CDR1 is SGHTA, CDR2 FQGNSA, per germline. The V segment lost 5 bases and the J segment 3 bases; nucleotides outside the gene matches: 12. The CDR3 length is 17 residues. CDR3 loop: CASSPSVGAGVYNEQFF. DNA for the CDR3: TGTGCCAGCAGCCCTAGTGTTGGAGCGGGGGTCTACAATGAGCAGTTCTTC.

This clonotype was observed a handful of times. V is TRBV4-1 and J is TRBJ2-5, with 15 bases matching TRBD2. Losses at the gene ends were 4 bases for V and 5 bases for J; bases not matched to a gene: 8. CDR1 and CDR2 from the germline V gene are MGHRA and YSYEKL. The CDR3 length is 17 residues. The CDR3, as DNA: TGCGCCAGCAGCCGAGTTCCCGGACTAGCGGGGGGGGAGACCCAGTACTTC. This sequence encodes CASSRVPGLAGGETQYF.

The V gene is TRBV6-2 or TRBV6-3, the J gene TRBJ2-4; 11 positions agree with TRBD1. CDR3 length: 16 residues. In germline, CDR1 is MNHEY, CDR2 SVGEGT. The V and J ends lost 1 base and 14 bases, in that order; junction bases with no gene match: 13. The CDR3 sequence is CASSYFLGTGGSMEYF. In DNA, the CDR3 is TGTGCCAGCAGTTACTTTCTAGGGACAGGGGGTAGTATGGAGTACTTC.

This clonotype was picked up a small number of times. The J gene is TRBJ2-2, the V gene TRBV12-3 or TRBV12-4; either TRBD1 or TRBD2 may fit D (5 bases each). This CDR3 is built from 12 residues. V dropped 5 bases and J dropped 11 bases, with 12 bases sitting between them. The CDR3 here is CASSQTRDELFF. The CDR3 DNA sequence: TGTGCCAGCAGTCAAACCCGGGACGAGCTGTTTTTT.

This clonotype occurred many times. The J gene is TRBJ1-6, the V gene TRBV3-1, with D possibly being TRBD1 (6 bases). From germline, CDR1 is LGHDT and CDR2 YNNKEL (reference sequence). The CDR3 is 16 residues long. The germline V and J ends were trimmed by 0 bases and 7 bases, with 13 bases remaining between them. This CDR3 reads CASSQEGTGWNSPLHF. In DNA form, the CDR3 reads TGTGCCAGCAGCCAAGAGGGTACAGGGTGGAATTCACCCCTCCACTTT. The variable domain in full, completed from reference TRBV3-1 and TRBJ1-6, reads DTAVSQTPKYLVTQMGNDKSIKCEQNLGHDTMYWYKQDSKKFLKIMFSYNNKELIINETVPNRFSPKSPDKAHLNLHINSLELGDSAVYFCASSQEGTGWNSPLHFGNGTRLTVT.

The V call is TRBV11-2, the J call TRBJ2-5; TRBD1 aligns across 9 bases. The germline CDR1 and CDR2 sequences are SGHAT and FQNNGV. V lost 4 bases to trimming and J lost 5 bases; unmatched junction nucleotides: 5. The CDR3 totals 14 residues. CDR3 in DNA: TGTGCCAGCAGCTCCTGGACAGGGGTGGAGACCCAGTACTTC. This codes for CASSSWTGVETQYF.

The chain carries TRBV5-1 and TRBJ1-1; D unresolved. CDR1 and CDR2 from the germline V gene are SGHRS and YFSETQ. The length of the CDR3 is 13 residues. Trimming stripped 5 bases from V and 1 base from J, with 9 bases between. The CDR3 region is CASRDGPNTEAFF. As DNA, the CDR3 is TGCGCCAGCAGGGACGGGCCGAACACTGAAGCTTTCTTT.

This clonotype has a handful of counts. The V and J genes are TRBV6-5 and TRBJ1-1; no definite D call. Germline CDR1 is MNHEY and CDR2 is SVGAGI. The CDR3 runs 13 residues. The ends were cut back, 2 bases at V and 2 bases at J, with 6 bases in the middle. The chain's CDR3 is CASSYASNTEAFF. CDR3 DNA sequence: TGTGCCAGCAGTTACGCCTCCAACACTGAAGCTTTCTTT.

This clonotype qualifies as medium-sized (0.01 to 0.1%). This chain connects TRBV5-1 to TRBJ2-6, with D tentatively TRBD1 (6 bases). The CDR3 runs 15 residues. Trimming took off 0 bases at V and 3 bases at J, with 7 bases between the two ends. Germline V gene sequence: CDR1 SGHRS, CDR2 YFSETQ. The CDR3 here is CASSLEGVGANVLTF. The CDR3 DNA reads TGCGCCAGCAGCTTGGAGGGGGTTGGGGCCAACGTCCTGACTTTC.

The table lists this clonotype with a few counts. This chain connects TRBV20-1 to TRBJ2-7; 11 nucleotides line up with TRBD2. V shed 1 base and J 2 bases; nucleotides not matched to a gene: 10. Germline V gene sequence: CDR1 DFQATT, CDR2 SNEGSKA (reference sequence). The CDR3 is made up of 17 amino acids. The CDR3: CSARGSSGRAGAYEQYF. CDR3 nucleotide sequence: TGCAGTGCTAGAGGTAGTAGCGGGAGGGCCGGGGCCTACGAGCAGTACTTC.

The chain uses TRBV7-7 and TRBJ2-4, with 9 bases lining up with TRBD2. The CDR3 covers 15 residues. V dropped 3 bases and J dropped 8; count of bases not matched to a gene: 8. Germline values: CDR1 SSHAT, CDR2 FNYEAQ (reference sequence). The CDR3 DNA reads TGTGCCAGCAGCTTGGGAGCGGGGGGCCTGGACATTCAGTACTTC. It specifies CASSLGAGGLDIQYF.

This clonotype was found a few times. This chain connects TRBV12-3 or TRBV12-4 to TRBJ2-2, with TRBD1 as a possible D gene (6 bases). Trimming pared 3 bases from V and 7 bases from J, leaving 12 bases between. This CDR3 spans 14 amino acids. DNA of the CDR3: TGTGCCAGCAGTTTGTCCGAGGGACACGGGGAGCTGTTTTTT. Its protein is CASSLSEGHGELFF.

This clonotype was observed a few times. This chain joins TRBV7-2 and TRBJ2-2, with 8 bases that match TRBD1. The CDR3 is 16 amino acids. Looked up from germline, CDR1 is SGHTA and CDR2 is FQGNSA. V gave up 5 bases and J gave up 4 bases; unmatched junction bases: 9. The CDR3, as DNA: TGTGCCAGCAGCATCCGGACAGGGAAGGGCACCGGGGAGCTGTTTTTT. The encoded protein is CASSIRTGKGTGELFF.

The V and J genes are TRBV11-2 and TRBJ2-7; TRBD1 agrees at 8 bases. J was trimmed by 4 bases and V by 5 bases; bases with no gene match: 16. Germline CDR1 and CDR2: SGHAT and FQNNGV. The CDR3 runs to 17 residues. The CDR3 bases are TGTGCCAGCAGCCCCCAGGGGGTGAACAGGGGGTGGTACGAGCAGTACTTC. Translating it yields CASSPQGVNRGWYEQYF.

The rearrangement uses TRBV5-5 and TRBJ2-7, with TRBD1 matching 8 bases. Germline-derived CDR1 and CDR2 are SGHKS and YYEKEE (reference sequence). Losses at the gene ends were 4 bases for V and 4 bases for J; bases not matched to a gene: 7. The CDR3 sequence is 14 residues long. The CDR3 here is CASSTGTGQYEQYF. The CDR3 nucleotides are TGTGCCAGCAGCACCGGGACAGGACAATACGAGCAGTACTTC.